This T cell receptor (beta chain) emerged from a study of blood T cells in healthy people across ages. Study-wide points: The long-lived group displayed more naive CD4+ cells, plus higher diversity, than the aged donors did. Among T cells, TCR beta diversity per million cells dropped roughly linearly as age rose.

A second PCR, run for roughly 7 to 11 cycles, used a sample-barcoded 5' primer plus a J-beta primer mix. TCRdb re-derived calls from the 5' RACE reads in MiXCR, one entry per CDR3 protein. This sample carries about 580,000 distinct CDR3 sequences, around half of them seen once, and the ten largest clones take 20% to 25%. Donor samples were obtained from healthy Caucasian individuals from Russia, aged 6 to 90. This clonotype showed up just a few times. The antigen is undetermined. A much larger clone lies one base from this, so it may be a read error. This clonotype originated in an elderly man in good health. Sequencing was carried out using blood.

The DNA of the CDR3 is TGTGCCAGCAGTGACCGCGAGGGTCCGGTCGAGCAGTACTTC. It specifies CASSDREGPVEQYF. V and J are TRBV6-6 and TRBJ2-7, with D maybe TRBD2 (5 bases). The CDR3 loop spans 14 amino acids. CDR1 MNHNY and CDR2 SVGAGI come from the germline V gene (reference sequence). The V end was cut by 5 bases, the J end by 6 bases, with 17 bases between.